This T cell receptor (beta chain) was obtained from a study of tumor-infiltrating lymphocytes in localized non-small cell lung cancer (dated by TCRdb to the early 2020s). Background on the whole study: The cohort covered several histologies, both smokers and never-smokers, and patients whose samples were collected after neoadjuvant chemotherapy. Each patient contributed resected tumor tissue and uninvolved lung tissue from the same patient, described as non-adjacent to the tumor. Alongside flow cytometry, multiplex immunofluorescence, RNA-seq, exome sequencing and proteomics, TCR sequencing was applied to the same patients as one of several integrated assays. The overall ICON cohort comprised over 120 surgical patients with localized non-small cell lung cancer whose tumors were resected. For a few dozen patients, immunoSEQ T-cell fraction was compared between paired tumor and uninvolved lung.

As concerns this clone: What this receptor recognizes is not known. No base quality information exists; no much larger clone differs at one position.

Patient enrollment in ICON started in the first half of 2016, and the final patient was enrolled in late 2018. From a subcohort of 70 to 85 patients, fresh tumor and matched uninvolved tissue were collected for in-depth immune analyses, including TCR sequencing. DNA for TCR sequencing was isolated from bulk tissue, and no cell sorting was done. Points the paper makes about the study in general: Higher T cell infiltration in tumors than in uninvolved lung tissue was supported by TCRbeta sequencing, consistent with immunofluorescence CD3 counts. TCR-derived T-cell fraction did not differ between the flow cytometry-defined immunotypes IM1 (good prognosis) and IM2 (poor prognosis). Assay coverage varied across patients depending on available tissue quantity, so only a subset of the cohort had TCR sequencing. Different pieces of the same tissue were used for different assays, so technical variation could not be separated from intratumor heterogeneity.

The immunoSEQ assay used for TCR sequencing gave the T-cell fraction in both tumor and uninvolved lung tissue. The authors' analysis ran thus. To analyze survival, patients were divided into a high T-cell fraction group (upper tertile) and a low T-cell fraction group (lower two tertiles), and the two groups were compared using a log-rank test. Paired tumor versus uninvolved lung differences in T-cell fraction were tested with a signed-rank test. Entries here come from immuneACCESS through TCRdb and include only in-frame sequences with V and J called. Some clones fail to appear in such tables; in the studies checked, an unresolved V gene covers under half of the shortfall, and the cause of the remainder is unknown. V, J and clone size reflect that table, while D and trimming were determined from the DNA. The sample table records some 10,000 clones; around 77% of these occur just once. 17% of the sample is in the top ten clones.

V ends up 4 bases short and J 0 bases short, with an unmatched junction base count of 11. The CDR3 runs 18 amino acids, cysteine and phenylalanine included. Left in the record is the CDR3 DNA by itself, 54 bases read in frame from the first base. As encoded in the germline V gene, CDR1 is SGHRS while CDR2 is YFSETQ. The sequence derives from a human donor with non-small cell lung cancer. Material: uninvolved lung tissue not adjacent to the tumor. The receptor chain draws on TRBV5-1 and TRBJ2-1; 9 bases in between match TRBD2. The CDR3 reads CASSPTSGGQSSYNEQFF. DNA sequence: TGCGCCAGCAGCCCTACGAGCGGGGGGCAAAGCTCCTACAATGAGCAGTTCTTC.